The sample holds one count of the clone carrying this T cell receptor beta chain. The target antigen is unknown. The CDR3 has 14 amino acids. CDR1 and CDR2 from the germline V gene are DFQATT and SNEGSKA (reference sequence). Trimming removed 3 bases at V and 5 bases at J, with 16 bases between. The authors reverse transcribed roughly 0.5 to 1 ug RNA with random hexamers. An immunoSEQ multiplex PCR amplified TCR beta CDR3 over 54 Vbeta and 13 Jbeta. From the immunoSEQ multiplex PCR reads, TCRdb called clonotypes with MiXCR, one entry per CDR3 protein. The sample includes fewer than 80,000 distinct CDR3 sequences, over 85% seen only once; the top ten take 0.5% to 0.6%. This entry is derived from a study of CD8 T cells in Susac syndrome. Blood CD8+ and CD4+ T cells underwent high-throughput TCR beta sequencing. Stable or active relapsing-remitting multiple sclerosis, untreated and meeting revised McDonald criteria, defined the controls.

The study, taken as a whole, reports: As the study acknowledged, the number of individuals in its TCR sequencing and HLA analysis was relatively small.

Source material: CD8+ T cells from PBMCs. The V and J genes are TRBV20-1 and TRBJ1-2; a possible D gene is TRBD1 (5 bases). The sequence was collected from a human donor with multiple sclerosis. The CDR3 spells CSAREPREGYGYTF. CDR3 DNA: TGCAGTGCTAGGGAGCCCAGGGAGGGGTATGGCTACACCTTC.